Presented here are 28 T cell receptor beta chains from one specimen sequenced in a study of shared clonotypes between healthy human individuals. The assay was immunoSEQ multiplex PCR, and TCRdb's table has in-frame clones only and misses some. Among hundreds of thousands of clones listed, more than 95% were seen once. Sequences were obtained from naive CD4+ T cells sorted from blood. Subset: CD45RA+ positively selected. These TCRs come from a woman aged 25 to 39 in good health.

CDR3: CASSFWASNQPQHF. The DNA for the CDR3 is TGTGCCAGCAGTTTTTGGGCCTCCAATCAGCCCCAGCATTTT. V and J are TRBV28 and TRBJ1-5, with D uncertain. The CDR3 extends over 14 amino acids. Per the germline V gene, CDR1 is MDHEN and CDR2 is SYDVKM. Deletions cut 3 bases from V and 3 bases from J, with 9 bases between.

The chain links TRBV2 to TRBJ1-5, with TRBD1 matching over 9 bases. With 5 bases clipped from V and 6 bases from J, the junction kept 5 bases outside the gene matches. The CDR3 runs 14 residues. CDR1 is SNHLY and CDR2 is FYNNEI in the germline V gene. The CDR3 nucleotides are TGTGCCAGCAGTCATGGGACAGGGTTTCAGCCCCAGCATTTT. Translation gives CASSHGTGFQPQHF.

This clone was recorded once. The chain carries TRBV6-1 and TRBJ1-1; 7 bases align to TRBD1. Germline V gene sequence: CDR1 MNHNS, CDR2 SASEGT. The CDR3 is made up of 14 amino acids. J lost 1 base, V lost 6 bases, and 5 bases had no gene match. CDR3 nucleotides: TGTGCCAGCAGCGTGGGACAGCCGAACACTGAAGCTTTCTTT. This gives the protein CASSVGQPNTEAFF.

The rearrangement joins TRBV28 to TRBJ1-3; 7 bases align to TRBD1. Trimming at V came to 2 bases and at J to 3 bases, leaving 7 bases not matched to a gene. Germline V gene lookup returns CDR1 MDHEN and CDR2 SYDVKM. The CDR3 is 16 amino acids. The CDR3 nucleotides read TGTGCCAGCAGTTTACCTAAGGGGGCAGGTGGAAACACCATATATTTT. Residues: CASSLPKGAGGNTIYF.

The chain combines TRBV5-8 with TRBJ1-5, with a tentative D call TRBD1 (5 bases). Between the trimmed V and J ends, which lost 4 bases and 3 bases, there was a span of 8 bases. Per the germline V gene, CDR1 is SGHTS and CDR2 is YDEGEE. The CDR3 contains 13 residues. The CDR3 bases are TGTGCCAGCAGCGGGGGGAACAATCAGCCCCAGCATTTT. Translating it yields CASSGGNNQPQHF.

This chain joins TRBV6-1 and TRBJ2-7; TRBD2 aligns across 10 bases. Looked up from germline, CDR1 is MNHNS and CDR2 is SASEGT. The CDR3 runs to 16 residues. With V trimmed by 4 bases and J by 5 bases, 11 bases remained unmatched. The DNA of the CDR3 is TGTGCCAGCAGTGGTTACCCGGGAGCGGGAGGGGACGAGCAGTACTTC. It codes for CASSGYPGAGGDEQYF.

In regard to this clone: The identical CDR3 is also encoded by other nucleotide sequences in the sample. This chain links TRBV18 with TRBJ1-5; D is undetermined. Trimming took off 3 bases at V and 0 bases at J, with 3 bases between the two ends. Germline V gene sequence: CDR1 KGHSH, CDR2 LQKENI. This CDR3 contains 13 residues. DNA of the CDR3: TGTGCCAGCTCACCTGATAGCAATCAGCCCCAGCATTTT. Protein: CASSPDSNQPQHF.

The chain carries TRBV27 and TRBJ2-7, with 9 bases aligning to TRBD2. The CDR3 is 13 residues long. Germline-derived CDR1 and CDR2 are MNHEY and SMNVEV (reference sequence). Trimming took 5 bases from V and 6 from J; bases not matched to a gene: 5. The CDR3 sequence: CASSQREAREQYF. CDR3 nucleotide sequence: TGTGCCAGCAGTCAGCGGGAGGCCCGCGAGCAGTACTTC.

The chain joins TRBV4-1 to TRBJ2-7, with D perhaps TRBD2 (6 bases). Germline V gene sequence: CDR1 MGHRA, CDR2 YSYEKL. This CDR3 has 14 amino acids. V was shortened by 8 bases and J by 2 bases, with 16 bases between the two germline ends. CDR3 bases: TGCGCCAGCGCGTCAACTAGCACACCCTACGAGCAGTACTTC. As protein: CASASTSTPYEQYF.

This clone was recorded once. The rearrangement links TRBV6-5 to TRBJ1-2, with no clear D. V lost 5 bases to trimming and J lost 7 bases, with 14 bases between them. The CDR3 has 13 amino acids. Per the germline V gene, CDR1 is MNHEY and CDR2 is SVGAGI. The CDR3 DNA reads as TGTGCCAGCAGTGAATTGTGGGGTCCTGGCTACACCTTC. Translating it yields CASSELWGPGYTF.

The chain has TRBV4-2 and TRBJ2-7, with 8 bases fitting TRBD2. Germline values: CDR1 LGHNA, CDR2 YNFKEQ. Germline trimming cut 4 bases from V and 2 bases from J; bases unmatched to any gene: 10. This CDR3 has 16 amino acids. As DNA, the CDR3 is TGTGCCAGCAGCCGATCCAAACTAGCGGATACCTACGAGCAGTACTTC. It specifies CASSRSKLADTYEQYF.

The V gene is TRBV7-6, the J gene TRBJ1-1, with D possibly matching TRBD1 (5 bases). Germline V CDR1 and CDR2: SGHVS, FNYEAQ. V shed 5 bases and J shed 1 base, with 20 bases lying between them. The CDR3 is 17 residues long. This chain's CDR3 is CASSGKAPGRKNTEAFF. The CDR3 region has the DNA TGTGCCAGCAGCGGAAAGGCCCCGGGGCGGAAGAACACTGAAGCTTTCTTT.

J is TRBJ2-3 and V is TRBV28; TRBD2 might be the D (5 bases). The CDR3 has 11 residues. Germline CDR1 MDHEN, CDR2 SYDVKM. Trimming removed 3 bases from V and 14 bases from J, with 12 bases in between. The CDR3 nucleotides read TGTGCCAGCAGTTTTTTGGGAGCCCCGTATTTT. Its protein is CASSFLGAPYF.

This clone appeared a few times. The chain is built from TRBV19 and TRBJ2-7, with D uncertain. The germline V gene has CDR1 LNHDA and CDR2 SQIVND (reference sequence). The CDR3 is 11 amino acids. Trimming pared 7 bases from V and 3 bases from J, leaving 7 bases between. The CDR3 coding sequence is TGTGCCAGTACCGACAACTACGAGCAGTACTTC. Translating it yields CASTDNYEQYF.

The chain links TRBV7-8 to TRBJ1-4; D gene unclear. CDR1 SGHVS and CDR2 FQNEAQ come from the germline V gene. V was pared by 4 bases and J by 8 bases, with 20 bases between. This CDR3 spans 16 amino acids. Here the CDR3 DNA reads TGTGCCAGCAGCTCCCAGACCCTTGGGGTGGAAGAAAAACTGTTTTTT. It codes for CASSSQTLGVEEKLFF.

The J gene is TRBJ2-5, the V gene TRBV5-1; D possibly corresponds to TRBD2 (6 bases). Gene TRBJ2-7 matches the end of the DNA better, so the J call may be wrong. In germline, CDR1 is SGHRS, CDR2 YFSETQ. The CDR3 contains 14 residues. CDR3 amino acids: CASSSRGNSYEQYF. In nucleotides, the CDR3 is TGCGCCAGCAGCTCCCGGGGGAACTCCTACGAGCAGTACTTC.

The chain recombines TRBV19 with TRBJ1-2; D gene uncertain. Germline V lookup: CDR1 LNHDA, CDR2 SQIVND (reference sequence). This CDR3 spans 12 amino acids. With 6 bases removed from V and 3 bases from J, the gap between germline ends came to 8 bases. The CDR3 sequence is CASRSGYYGYTF. The CDR3, as DNA: TGTGCCAGTAGGTCCGGTTACTATGGCTACACCTTC.

This chain connects TRBV2 to TRBJ2-1, with no clear D. V lost 6 bases to trimming and J lost 7 bases, with 16 bases between them. The length of the CDR3 is 14 residues. The germline V gene encodes CDR1 SNHLY and CDR2 FYNNEI. DNA of the CDR3: TGTGCCAGCAGGCTTCGGGCCCCGAGGAATGAGCAGTTCTTC. This codes for CASRLRAPRNEQFF.

The J gene is TRBJ2-3, the V gene TRBV7-9; 12 nucleotides match TRBD2. The CDR3 loop spans 16 amino acids. V lost 3 bases and J lost 4; bases outside the gene matches: 5. Germline assignment: CDR1 SEHNR and CDR2 FQNEAQ (reference sequence). CDR3 nucleotides: TGTGCCAGCAGCTTCGAGACTAGCGGGAGTCCAGATACGCAGTATTTT. Its protein product is CASSFETSGSPDTQYF.

This chain links TRBV20-1 with TRBJ2-5, with D perhaps TRBD1 (5 bases). Trimming took 6 bases from V and 7 from J, leaving 12 bases between them. Germline V gene sequence: CDR1 DFQATT, CDR2 SNEGSKA (reference sequence). The CDR3 covers 11 residues. The CDR3 sequence: CSAHTGSTQYF. DNA of the CDR3: TGCAGTGCCCATACAGGCTCGACCCAGTACTTC.

The V gene is TRBV18, the J gene TRBJ2-7, with D possibly being TRBD1 (6 bases). The CDR3 is made up of 15 amino acids. Per germline, CDR1 KGHSH and CDR2 LQKENI. The V and J ends lost 6 bases and 0 bases respectively, with 15 bases between them. The CDR3 nucleotides read TGTGCCAGCTCGCCTCCGGGACACCTCTCCTACGAGCAGTACTTC. This gives the protein CASSPPGHLSYEQYF.

The chain joins TRBV6-5 to TRBJ1-4; D is perhaps TRBD1 (5 bases). The CDR3 spans 13 residues. Deletions cut 5 bases from V and 5 bases from J, with 9 bases between. Germline CDR1 and CDR2: MNHEY and SVGAGI. This CDR3 is CASSRTRNEKLFF. Written as DNA, the CDR3 is TGTGCCAGCAGTAGGACACGGAATGAAAAACTGTTTTTT.

The chain has TRBV6-1 and TRBJ2-6; D not certain. The CDR3 runs 15 residues. Germline-derived CDR1 and CDR2 are MNHNS and SASEGT. V gave up 6 bases and J gave up 0 bases, with 9 bases separating them. CDR3 region: CASRGTSSGANVLTF. The CDR3 coding sequence is TGTGCCAGCAGGGGAACAAGCTCTGGGGCCAACGTCCTGACTTTC.

V usage is TRBV15 and J usage is TRBJ1-3; 7 nucleotides align to TRBD1. With 4 bases clipped from V and 3 bases from J, the junction kept 9 bases outside the gene matches. The germline gives CDR1 LNHNV, CDR2 YYDKDF (reference sequence). The CDR3 runs to 16 residues. The CDR3, as DNA: TGTGCCACCAGCATAGAATCTCAGGGGGTTGGAAACACCATATATTTT. Translating gives CATSIESQGVGNTIYF.

J is TRBJ2-5 and V is TRBV11-1; D is undetermined. The CDR3 consists of 13 residues. CDR1 is SGHAT, CDR2 FQDESV, per germline (reference sequence). The V and J ends lost 7 bases and 5 bases respectively, with 14 bases between them. The CDR3 sequence: CASKGKLWETQYF. CDR3 bases: TGTGCCAGCAAGGGCAAACTCTGGGAGACCCAGTACTTC.

This sequence joins TRBV5-1 and TRBJ2-1, with D possibly called TRBD1 or TRBD2 (5 bases each). V was pared by 3 bases and J by 0 bases, with 10 bases between. CDR3 size: 15 residues. The germline gives CDR1 SGHRS, CDR2 YFSETQ. The CDR3 spells CASSSRDHSYNEQFF. CDR3 coding DNA: TGCGCCAGCAGCTCCCGGGACCACTCCTACAATGAGCAGTTCTTC.

The chain joins TRBV9 to TRBJ2-1, with TRBD2 identical over 15 bases. The V gene end was trimmed by 4 bases and the J gene end by 4 bases; junction bases not matched to a gene: 6. The V gene's germline CDR1 is SGDLS and CDR2 YYNGEE. The length of the CDR3 is 17 residues. The CDR3, as DNA: TGTGCCAGCAGCCCCGGACTAGCGGGAGGGGGTTACAATGAGCAGTTCTTC. This gives the protein CASSPGLAGGGYNEQFF.

The J gene is TRBJ2-7, the V gene TRBV5-1; 8 positions agree with TRBD2. CDR1 SGHRS and CDR2 YFSETQ come from the germline V gene. The CDR3 is 14 residues long. The V and J ends lost 2 bases and 4 bases, in that order; junction bases with no gene match: 5. CDR3 protein: CASSLRLASYEQYF. The DNA of the CDR3 is TGCGCCAGCAGCTTACGACTAGCGAGTTACGAGCAGTACTTC.